The present T cell receptor beta chain was sequenced within a study of radiation and T cells in renal cell carcinoma. Using immunoSEQ multiplex PCR, the repertoire was profiled, and TCRdb retains in-frame clones only, with some absent. The sample lists 7,500 to 8,000 clones; 65% were seen once. Notes on this clone: Its target is unknown.

Treatment noted: treatment-naive control, cytoreductive nephrectomy. Control samples are tumors resected by cytoreductive nephrectomy without prior radiation. Study outcomes and limitations: Intratumoral heterogeneity was not captured in these approximately 1 g regions. Top 100 clonotypes averaged approximately 50% in irradiated versus roughly 45% in nephrectomy-only tumors.

Trimming stripped 0 bases from V and 6 bases from J, with 18 bases between. The CDR3 spans 16 residues. Germline CDR1 and CDR2: SGHRS and YFSETQ. The sequencing here drew on tumor tissue, taken from a patient whose treatment was nephrectomy without radiotherapy. This TCR came from a woman between 65 and 79 years old with renal cell carcinoma. The V gene is TRBV5-1, the J gene TRBJ1-1, with D maybe TRBD1 (5 bases). CDR3: CASSLALGGTGPEAFF. In DNA form, the CDR3 reads TGCGCCAGCAGCTTGGCCTTGGGAGGGACGGGCCCTGAAGCTTTCTTT.